The rows below give T cell receptor beta chains drawn from one sample of a study of T cells in localized non-small cell lung cancer. Assay used: immunoSEQ multiplex PCR; TCRdb lists only in-frame clones, some missing. The sample contains approximately 1,500 clones, about 23% of which appear only once. The sequenced sample was normal lung tissue next to the tumor, obtained before any cancer treatment. These TCRs come from a woman between 35 and 75 years old with stage I lung adenocarcinoma. CDR3s include the opening cysteine and the closing phenylalanine or tryptophan. The D gene is left open where the match is weak. Not all rows give a size; the values are once, few, many and, for expanded clones, a class.

clone_size	v_call	d_call	cdr3_length	j_call	cdr3_nt	cdr3_aa
few	TRBV19	NA	13	TRBJ1-1	TGTGCCAGTAGTATAAAGGTAGAAACTGAAGCTTTCTTT	CASSIKVETEAFF
few	TRBV9	NA	14	TRBJ1-5	TGTGCCAGCAGTGAAAACAGGGCCAATCAGCCCCAGCATTTT	CASSENRANQPQHF
few	TRBV28	NA	15	TRBJ1-2	TGTGCCAGCAGTTCAGGGACGGCTTCTAACTATGGCTACACCTTC	CASSSGTASNYGYTF
NA	TRBV18	NA	12	TRBJ2-5	TGTGCCAGCTCACCCGGACCGGAGACCCAGTACTTC	CASSPGPETQYF
medium-sized	TRBV28	NA	14	TRBJ1-2	TGTGCCAGCAGTTTACGGCTTTCGGGCTATGGCTACACCTTC	CASSLRLSGYGYTF
NA	TRBV10-2	NA	17	TRBJ1-2	TGCGCCAGCAGTGAGTCGCCCTTCCGACAGCCTAACTATGGCTACACCTTC	CASSESPFRQPNYGYTF
NA	TRBV6-8	TRBD2	15	TRBJ2-1	TGTGCCAGCAGTTCGCCTAGCGGGGGGCCGGGTGAGCAGTTCTTC	CASSSPSGGPGEQFF
NA	TRBV28	NA	14	TRBJ2-3	TGTGCCAGCAGTTTTGTGGCAGGCACAGATACGCAGTATTTT	CASSFVAGTDTQYF
NA	TRBV2	TRBD1	15	TRBJ2-2	TGTGCCAGCCGACAGGGGGGTTTACGAACCGGGGAGCTGTTTTTT	CASRQGGLRTGELFF
NA	TRBV11-3	TRBD1	15	TRBJ2-7	TGTGCCAGCAGCTTCCGCGGGCAGGGGGCTCACGAGCAGTACTTC	CASSFRGQGAHEQYF
few	TRBV11-3	TRBD2	16	TRBJ2-2	TGTGCCAGCAGCTCTGGGGCCGCGGGGGGCACCGGGGAGCTGTTTTTT	CASSSGAAGGTGELFF
NA	TRBV11-3	TRBD1	15	TRBJ1-1	TGTGCCAGCAGCACCCGGACAGGGATGAACACTGAAGCTTTCTTT	CASSTRTGMNTEAFF
few	TRBV11-3	TRBD1	14	TRBJ1-1	TGTGCCAGCAGCTTAAACAGGGGGGACACTGAAGCTTTCTTT	CASSLNRGDTEAFF
few	TRBV11-3	NA	15	TRBJ1-1	TGTGCCAGCAGCTCAGACAGCTACTTGAACACTGAAGCTTTCTTT	CASSSDSYLNTEAFF
NA	TRBV6-8	NA	14	TRBJ2-5	TGTGCCAGCAGTTACTCAGGGAGTCAAGAGACCCAGTACTTC	CASSYSGSQETQYF
NA	TRBV9	NA	15	TRBJ2-1	TGTGCCAGCAGCGTAGCTGGGGGCGGGTACAATGAGCAGTTCTTC	CASSVAGGGYNEQFF
few	TRBV28	NA	14	TRBJ2-7	TGTGCCAGCACCTGGGGCCGTACGACCTACGAGCAGTACTTC	CASTWGRTTYEQYF
NA	TRBV11-3	TRBD1	14	TRBJ2-7	TGTGCCAGCAGCTCCGGGACAGGCGAGTTCGAGCAGTACTTC	CASSSGTGEFEQYF
few	TRBV6-8	TRBD2	16	TRBJ2-3	TGTGCCAGCAGTAGCGGGGGGATGACTTACACAGATACGCAGTATTTT	CASSSGGMTYTDTQYF
NA	TRBV28	NA	14	TRBJ1-5	TGTGCCAGCAGTTTTTCGGCACCCAATCAGCCCCAGCATTTT	CASSFSAPNQPQHF
large	TRBV19	TRBD2	14	TRBJ2-1	TGTGCCAGTAGTATGAGCGGGGGGGCCAGTGAGCAGTTCTTC	CASSMSGGASEQFF
medium-sized	TRBV9	TRBD1	13	TRBJ2-5	TGTGCCAGCTACAGGGGCCCGCAAGAGACCCAGTACTTC	CASYRGPQETQYF
NA	TRBV28	NA	13	TRBJ1-1	TGTGCCAGCAGTCCCGACATAGGCGCTGAAGCTTTCTTT	CASSPDIGAEAFF
NA	TRBV11-3	TRBD1	17	TRBJ2-3	TGTGCCAGCAGCTTCGCAACGTGGACAGGTAGCACAGATACGCAGTATTTT	CASSFATWTGSTDTQYF
large	TRBV4-1	NA	15	TRBJ1-2	TGCGCCAGCAGCCAAGATGTTTCAGCTAACTATGGCTACACCTTC	CASSQDVSANYGYTF
large	TRBV25-1	TRBD1	14	TRBJ2-3	TGTGCCAGCAGTGAAGGACAGGGGTACGATACGCAGTATTTT	CASSEGQGYDTQYF
NA	TRBV30	NA	12	TRBJ2-3	TGTGCCTGGAGTGTTATCACAGATACGCAGTATTTT	CAWSVITDTQYF
once	TRBV30	TRBD2	15	TRBJ2-3	TGTGCCTGGAGTGGACTAGCGGGGTTTGCAGATACGCAGTATTTT	CAWSGLAGFADTQYF
NA	TRBV5-1	NA	17	TRBJ2-3	TGCGCCAGCAGCTTGGCCTATTTAGGTGGGGGAACAGATACGCAGTATTTT	CASSLAYLGGGTDTQYF
few	TRBV6-8	NA	13	TRBJ1-2	TGTGCCAGCACTAGGGCGGCCGTCTATGGCTACACCTTC	CASTRAAVYGYTF
NA	TRBV28	NA	16	TRBJ1-1	TGTGCCAGCAGTCGACCTCCTCACGGGTTGAACACTGAAGCTTTCTTT	CASSRPPHGLNTEAFF
few	TRBV28	NA	14	TRBJ1-1	TGTGCCAGCAGTTTAGTCTCAATGGTCACTGAAGCTTTCTTT	CASSLVSMVTEAFF
medium-sized	TRBV11-3	NA	16	TRBJ2-5	TGTGCTAGCAGCTTAGGGAGACTAGTCTCGGGAGAGACCCAGTACTTC	CASSLGRLVSGETQYF
NA	TRBV6-8	TRBD1	14	TRBJ1-5	TGTGCCAGCAGTGAGGACAGGGCGTTGCAGCCCCAGCATTTT	CASSEDRALQPQHF
few	TRBV9	NA	13	TRBJ2-2	TGTGCCAGCAGTGTAGGGAACACCGGGGAGCTGTTTTTT	CASSVGNTGELFF
NA	TRBV29-1	NA	12	TRBJ1-2	TGCAGCGTTGTACTGGGGAACTATGGCTACACCTTC	CSVVLGNYGYTF